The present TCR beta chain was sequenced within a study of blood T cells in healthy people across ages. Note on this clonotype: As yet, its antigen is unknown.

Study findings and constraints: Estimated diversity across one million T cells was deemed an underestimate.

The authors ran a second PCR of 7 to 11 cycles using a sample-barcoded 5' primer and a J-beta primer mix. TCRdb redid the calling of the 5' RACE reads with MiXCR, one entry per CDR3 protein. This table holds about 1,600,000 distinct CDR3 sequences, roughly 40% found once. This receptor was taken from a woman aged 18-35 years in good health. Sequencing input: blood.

CDR3 sequence: CATSREGTQHHGYTF. The CDR3 bases are TGTGCCACCAGCAGAGAGGGGACACAACACCATGGCTACACCTTC. This sequence joins TRBV15 and TRBJ1-2; possibly TRBD1 for D (6 bases). V lost 0 bases to trimming and J lost 6 bases, with 14 bases between them. Per the germline V gene, CDR1 is LNHNV and CDR2 is YYDKDF (reference sequence). The CDR3 is 15 amino acids. The variable domain in full, with the rest retrieved from reference TRBV15 and TRBJ1-2, is DAMVIQNPRYQVTQFGKPVTLSCSQTLNHNVMYWYQQKSSQAPKLLFHYYDKDFNNEADTPDNFQSRRPNTSFCFLDIRSPGLGDTAMYLCATSREGTQHHGYTFGSGTRLTVV.